A selection of T cell receptor beta chains follows, all from one sample in a study of PD-1 blockade in classical Hodgkin lymphoma. Generated by immunoSEQ multiplex PCR, the TCRdb table keeps only in-frame clones and is missing some. The table includes over 80,000 clones, roughly 92% detected once. The material sequenced was peripheral blood mononuclear cells (PBMCs), taken at baseline. The receptors originated from a human donor with classical Hodgkin lymphoma. CDR3s include the opening cysteine and the closing phenylalanine or tryptophan. The D gene is left open where the match is weak. Size is stated for part of the rows, as once, few or many counts, or as a class when the clone is expanded.

TRBV19,NA,NA,TRBJ1-5,TGTGCCAGTACCAAAATCAGGGTCCTAAGCAATCAGCCCCAGCATTTT,CASTKIRVLSNQPQHF
TRBV6-6,NA,NA,TRBJ2-7,TGTGCCAGCAGTTACTCCGAGTTCGAGCAGTACTTC,CASSYSEFEQYF
TRBV5-1,few,NA,TRBJ1-1,TGCGCCAGCAGCTTCATGGGTGACACTGAAGCTTTCTTT,CASSFMGDTEAFF
TRBV27,NA,TRBD1,TRBJ2-7,TGTGCCAGCAGTGGCGGCAAGGGGGCGGTAAATGTATACGAGCAGTACTTC,CASSGGKGAVNVYEQYF
TRBV6-1,NA,NA,TRBJ2-5,TGTGCCAGCAGTGTCGTTGAGACCCAGTACTTC,CASSVVETQYF
TRBV7-6,once,NA,TRBJ2-7,TGTGCCAGCAGCTTAGGGAAGGCCTTGGACAGCAGCTCCTACGAGCAGTACTTC,CASSLGKALDSSSYEQYF
TRBV28,NA,NA,TRBJ2-6,TGTGCCAGCAGATCCCCGAAGGGCAGCCAAGCTGGGGCCAACGTCCTGACTTTC,CASRSPKGSQAGANVLTF
TRBV11-3,NA,NA,TRBJ1-1,TGTGCCAGCAGCAGGGGTGACACTGAAGCTTTCTTT,CASSRGDTEAFF
TRBV9,NA,NA,TRBJ2-2,TGTGCCAGCAGCGTAAAGAACACCGGGGAGCTGTTTTTT,CASSVKNTGELFF
TRBV28,NA,NA,TRBJ2-1,TGTGCCAGCAGTTCTAGCTCCTACAATGAGCAGTTCTTC,CASSSSSYNEQFF
TRBV5-8,NA,NA,TRBJ1-1,TGTGCCAGCAGCTTTGTCACGGGGGGGGAAAGTGATGCTTTCTTT,CASSFVTGGESDAFF
TRBV9,NA,TRBD1,TRBJ2-2,TGTGCCAGCAGCGTAGGCCAGGGGGCCGGGGAGCTGTTTTTT,CASSVGQGAGELFF
TRBV19,NA,NA,TRBJ2-7,TGTGCCAGTATGGGGACACCTGAAGGTCACGAGCAGTACTTC,CASMGTPEGHEQYF
TRBV21-1,NA,NA,TRBJ1-5,TGTGCCAGCAGAACGACAGTCTCACCTAGCAATCAGCCCCAGCATTTT,CASRTTVSPSNQPQHF
TRBV9,NA,NA,TRBJ2-6,TGTGCCAGCAGCCCTCACGCCTCTGGGGCCAACGTCCTGACTTTC,CASSPHASGANVLTF
TRBV4-1,NA,TRBD1,TRBJ1-1,TGCGCCAGCAGCCCCCTAGACAGGGGGAACACTGAAGCTTTCTTT,CASSPLDRGNTEAFF
TRBV28,NA,NA,TRBJ2-7,TGTGCCAGCAGTTTTCCCAGGAACTATGACGAGCAGTACTTC,CASSFPRNYDEQYF
TRBV9,few,NA,TRBJ2-2,TGTGCCAGCAGCGCGCTCCGGGACCAGGGGCGTACCGGGGAGCTGTTTTTT,CASSALRDQGRTGELFF
TRBV5-1,NA,NA,TRBJ1-1,TGCGCCAGCAGCCCGACAGGATTAGACGAAGCTTTCTTT,CASSPTGLDEAFF
TRBV19,NA,NA,TRBJ1-5,TGTGCCAGTAGTCGCCGCAGGGGAACCTTTAGCAATCAGCCCCAGCATTTT,CASSRRRGTFSNQPQHF
TRBV4-1,NA,TRBD2,TRBJ2-1,TGCGCCAGCAGCCAAGAATTTCCTAGCGGCTCCTACAATGAGCAGTTCTTC,CASSQEFPSGSYNEQFF
TRBV6-1,NA,NA,TRBJ1-1,TGTGCCAGCAGTGAAGCCTTAAACACTGAAGCTTTCTTT,CASSEALNTEAFF
TRBV5-1,NA,TRBD2,TRBJ2-1,TGCGCCAGCAGCCCAACTAGCGGGACCTACAATGAGCAGTTCTTC,CASSPTSGTYNEQFF
TRBV5-4,NA,NA,TRBJ2-1,TGTGCCAGCAGCTGGGGTAGTAGCAATGAGCAGTTCTTC,CASSWGSSNEQFF
TRBV4-2,NA,NA,TRBJ1-1,TGTGCCAGCAGCCCCCCCAAGTGGAGGAGGGGGAACACTGAAGCTTTCTTT,CASSPPKWRRGNTEAFF
TRBV6-5,NA,NA,TRBJ1-2,TGTGCCAGCAGTTCCGGGGCACCAATCTACTATGGCTACACCTTC,CASSSGAPIYYGYTF